A single sample gave rise to the 29 T cell receptor beta chains below, sequenced in a study of technical replicates of blood from a handful of donors. The data were produced by immunoSEQ multiplex PCR, yet TCRdb's version contains in-frame clones alone and is incomplete. The table includes around 70,000 clones, approximately 95% detected once. Material: T cells isolated from PBMCs. The receptor set was obtained from a human donor in good health.

The chain is built from TRBV6-1 and TRBJ2-7, with 7 bases matching TRBD1. The CDR3 spans 14 residues. The junction had 4 bases not matched to a gene; V was cut back by 5 bases and J by 0 bases. Germline lookup yields CDR1 MNHNS and CDR2 SASEGT. The CDR3 sequence is CASSLQGSSYEQYF. DNA for the CDR3: TGTGCCAGCAGTCTACAGGGGTCCTCCTACGAGCAGTACTTC.

This rearrangement joins TRBV14 to TRBJ2-7, with TRBD2 matching 12 bases. Unmatched junction bases numbered 9, after V lost 4 bases and J lost 5 bases. CDR1 and CDR2 (germline): SGHDN, FVKESK. CDR3 length: 16 residues. The CDR3 reads CASSRRLAGAHDEQYF. The CDR3 DNA follows: TGTGCCAGCAGCCGGAGACTAGCGGGGGCTCACGACGAGCAGTACTTC.

The chain uses TRBV19 and TRBJ2-6, with D possibly being TRBD1 (6 bases). Germline V lookup: CDR1 LNHDA, CDR2 SQIVND (reference sequence). The CDR3 consists of 16 residues. Trimming took 7 bases from V and 6 from J, leaving 19 bases between them. CDR3 sequence: CASNTQQGNMANVLTF. Here the CDR3 DNA reads TGTGCCAGTAATACACAACAGGGCAATATGGCCAACGTCCTGACTTTC. Based on the CDR3 plus reference TRBV19 and TRBJ2-6, the full variable domain is DGGITQSPKYLFRKEGQNVTLSCEQNLNHDAMYWYRQDPGQGLRLIYYSQIVNDFQKGDIAEGYSVSREKKESFPLTVTSAQKNPTAFYLCASNTQQGNMANVLTFGAGSRLTVL.

This chain connects TRBV4-1 to TRBJ2-1, with 8 bases that match TRBD2. V lost 4 bases, J lost 2 bases, and 4 bases stayed unmatched. The CDR3 consists of 15 residues. Looked up from germline, CDR1 is MGHRA and CDR2 is YSYEKL. Here the CDR3 DNA reads TGCGCCAGCAGCCCTGAGACTAGCGCCTACAATGAGCAGTTCTTC. This codes for CASSPETSAYNEQFF.

The V call is TRBV5-5, the J call TRBJ2-7; 7 positions agree with TRBD1. Unmatched junction bases numbered 11, after V lost 4 bases and J lost 7 bases. The germline V gene has CDR1 SGHKS and CDR2 YYEKEE (reference sequence). The CDR3 has 14 residues. The CDR3 region is CASSLGTALLEQYF. The CDR3 bases are TGTGCCAGCAGCCTCGGGACAGCCCTACTGGAGCAGTACTTC.

The chain recombines TRBV5-4 with TRBJ1-2; tentatively, D is TRBD1 (6 bases). The CDR3 loop spans 17 amino acids. V was pared by 5 bases and J by 1 base, with 21 bases between. Germline V CDR1 and CDR2: SGHNT, YYREEE (reference sequence). DNA for the CDR3: TGTGCCAGCAGAGATAGGGCAGGGACAAATATTAACTATGGCTACACCTTC. The encoded protein is CASRDRAGTNINYGYTF.

The chain uses TRBV25-1 and TRBJ1-3; 7 nucleotides match TRBD1. Germline CDR1 reads MGHDK; CDR2 reads SYGVNS. The CDR3 totals 15 residues. The V gene end was trimmed by 3 bases and the J gene end by 1 base; junction bases not matched to a gene: 3. The CDR3 spells CASSDSRGSGNTIYF. The CDR3, as DNA: TGTGCCAGCAGTGACTCCAGGGGGTCTGGAAACACCATATATTTT. The complete variable domain, with remaining parts taken from reference TRBV25-1 and TRBJ1-3, reads EADIYQTPRYLVIGTGKKITLECSQTMGHDKMYWYQQDPGMELHLIHYSYGVNSTEKGDLSSESTVSRIRTEHFPLTLESARPSHTSQYLCASSDSRGSGNTIYFGEGSWLTVV.

This sequence joins TRBV27 and TRBJ2-7; a possible D gene is TRBD2 (6 bases). This CDR3 has 16 amino acids. Germline V gene sequence: CDR1 MNHEY, CDR2 SMNVEV (reference sequence). V shed 4 bases and J shed 8 bases, with 24 bases lying between them. CDR3 bases: TGTGCCAGCAGTTCTCCCTTGCGGGGTGGGCCTTCTAAGCAGTACTTC. Amino acid sequence: CASSSPLRGGPSKQYF.

This sequence joins TRBV2 and TRBJ2-3; 7 nucleotides match TRBD1. This CDR3 is 16 amino acids long. Trimming removed 6 bases from V and 4 bases from J; junction bases left unmatched: 13. Germline V gives CDR1 SNHLY, CDR2 FYNNEI. The DNA for the CDR3 is TGTGCCAGCAGCGTAGACAGGGCCTCGTTCTCAGATACGCAGTATTTT. It encodes CASSVDRASFSDTQYF.

The chain links TRBV28 to TRBJ2-7; 9 nucleotides align to TRBD2. Germline V gene sequence: CDR1 MDHEN, CDR2 SYDVKM. With 7 bases clipped from V and 5 bases from J, the junction kept 15 bases outside the gene matches. The CDR3 is 16 amino acids. Here the CDR3 reads CASIPTSGFKTDEQYF. The CDR3 DNA sequence: TGTGCCAGCATCCCGACTAGCGGTTTTAAGACGGACGAGCAGTACTTC.

CDR3 in amino acids: CASSLGLQPQHF. As DNA, the CDR3 is TGTGCCAGCAGTTTAGGCCTTCAGCCCCAGCATTTT. The rearrangement joins TRBV28 to TRBJ1-5; D is undetermined. Germline CDR1 and CDR2: MDHEN and SYDVKM. V dropped 2 bases and J dropped 6 bases, with 5 bases sitting between them. This CDR3 comprises 12 residues. The full variable domain, rest sourced from reference TRBV28 and TRBJ1-5, is DVKVTQSSRYLVKRTGEKVFLECVQDMDHENMFWYRQDPGLGLRLIYFSYDVKMKEKGDIPEGYSVSREKKERFSLILESASTNQTSMYLCASSLGLQPQHFGDGTRLSIL.

The chain joins TRBV29-1 to TRBJ2-3; 9 nucleotides align to TRBD2. J was trimmed by 3 bases and V by 0 bases; bases with no gene match: 4. Germline lookup yields CDR1 SQVTM and CDR2 ANQGSEA. The CDR3 has 15 amino acids. CDR3: CSVEEGLAGTDTQYF. CDR3 sequence (DNA): TGCAGCGTTGAAGAAGGTCTAGCGGGAACAGATACGCAGTATTTT.

The J gene is TRBJ2-1, the V gene TRBV4-1; D might be TRBD1 (5 bases). The CDR3 spans 11 residues. Trimming cost V 4 bases and J 8 bases, with 6 bases left between them. From germline, CDR1 is MGHRA and CDR2 YSYEKL. In DNA, the CDR3 is TGCGCCAGCAGCCCAGGGCATGAGCAGTTCTTC. This sequence encodes CASSPGHEQFF.

The chain employs TRBV28 and TRBJ1-1; 7 bases line up with TRBD1. This CDR3 is built from 14 residues. V gave up 6 bases and J gave up 0 bases; unmatched junction bases: 4. Germline V gene sequence: CDR1 MDHEN, CDR2 SYDVKM. In DNA, the CDR3 is TGTGCCAGCAGCCTCAGGGGGGTGAACACTGAAGCTTTCTTT. Its protein product is CASSLRGVNTEAFF.

V usage is TRBV5-1 and J usage is TRBJ2-3, with D uncertain. Germline V lookup: CDR1 SGHRS, CDR2 YFSETQ. The CDR3 has 15 amino acids. Trimming left V 0 bases short and J 0 bases short, with 8 bases between. CDR3 coding DNA: TGCGCCAGCAGCTTGGGGGTAGCTAGCACAGATACGCAGTATTTT. The encoded protein is CASSLGVASTDTQYF.

The chain uses TRBV5-4 and TRBJ2-3; 8 nucleotides align to TRBD1. Looked up from germline, CDR1 is SGHNT and CDR2 is YYREEE (reference sequence). This CDR3 region has 15 residues. J lost 1 base, V lost 2 bases, and 3 bases had no gene match. The CDR3 DNA reads as TGTGCCAGCAGCTTCGTGACAGGGGGCACAGATACGCAGTATTTT. Residues: CASSFVTGGTDTQYF.

CDR3 residues: CASSLVADLAYEQYF. The CDR3 region has the DNA TGCGCCAGCAGCTTGGTGGCGGATCTAGCCTACGAGCAGTACTTC. This chain uses TRBV5-1 with TRBJ2-7; D is uncertain. CDR1 and CDR2 (germline): SGHRS, YFSETQ. The CDR3 sequence is 15 residues long. The ends were cut back, 0 bases at V and 2 bases at J, with 12 bases in the middle.

This clone is a singleton in its sample. In DNA, the CDR3 is TGTGCCAGCAGTTTTAGCGGGGGACCCTCCTACGAGCAGTACTTC. It is translated as CASSFSGGPSYEQYF. The chain combines TRBV2 with TRBJ2-7, with 9 bases identical to TRBD2. This CDR3 has 15 residues. Losses at the gene ends were 5 bases for V and 0 bases for J; bases not matched to a gene: 5. Per the germline V gene, CDR1 is SNHLY and CDR2 is FYNNEI. Supplemented by reference TRBV2 and TRBJ2-7, the full variable domain reads EPEVTQTPSHQVTQMGQEVILRCVPISNHLYFYWYRQILGQKVEFLVSFYNNEISEKSEIFDDQFSVERPDGSNFTLKIRSTKLEDSAMYFCASSFSGGPSYEQYFGPGTRLTVT.

This chain joins TRBV11-2 and TRBJ1-1; D unclear. This CDR3 has 12 residues. Germline V CDR1 and CDR2: SGHAT, FQNNGV. Trimming took 1 base from V and 7 from J, leaving 7 bases between them. CDR3 protein: CASSLVKIEAFF. The CDR3 nucleotides read TGTGCCAGCAGCTTAGTTAAAATTGAAGCTTTCTTT.

The V and J genes are TRBV11-3 and TRBJ1-1; tentative D call: TRBD1 (5 bases). Per the germline V gene, CDR1 is SGHNT and CDR2 is YENEEA. V was trimmed by 0 bases and J by 6 bases, leaving 14 bases between them. The CDR3 runs to 15 residues. CDR3 bases: TGTGCCAGCAGCTTAGATGACAGCGCCTTGTCTGAAGCTTTCTTT. This encodes CASSLDDSALSEAFF.

The chain uses TRBV4-1 and TRBJ2-7; tentative D call: TRBD2 (6 bases). This CDR3 comprises 11 residues. The V gene's germline CDR1 is MGHRA and CDR2 YSYEKL. Trimming stripped 1 base from V and 10 bases from J, with 8 bases between. Here the CDR3 reads CASSQAGGQYF. CDR3 DNA sequence: TGCGCCAGCAGCCAAGCCGGGGGTCAGTACTTC.

The sample holds a few counts of this clone. The chain links TRBV7-6 to TRBJ2-7, with TRBD2 matching over 7 bases. This CDR3 has 17 amino acids. After removal of 1 base from V and 1 base from J, the junction contained 10 bases not matched to a gene. Germline loops: CDR1 SGHVS, CDR2 FNYEAQ. CDR3 DNA sequence: TGTGCCAGCAGCTTAGTCTGGGGGGGAGAACGGTCCTACGAGCAGTACTTC. This gives the protein CASSLVWGGERSYEQYF.

This chain connects TRBV9 to TRBJ1-5, with D possibly being TRBD1 (5 bases). V was cut by 1 base and J by 0 bases, with 17 bases left in between. The CDR3 contains 18 residues. Germline CDR1 is SGDLS and CDR2 is YYNGEE. The CDR3 loop reads CASSVPISGTYSNQPQHF. CDR3 coding DNA: TGTGCCAGCAGCGTACCGATATCAGGGACTTATAGCAATCAGCCCCAGCATTTT.

This chain connects TRBV4-1 to TRBJ1-1, with 8 bases aligning to TRBD1. Per the germline V gene, CDR1 is MGHRA and CDR2 is YSYEKL. Losses at the gene ends were 1 base for V and 0 bases for J; bases not matched to a gene: 10. CDR3 size: 18 residues. The CDR3 loop reads CASSQAPGGFPLNTEAFF. The CDR3 region has the DNA TGCGCCAGCAGCCAAGCCCCAGGGGGCTTCCCCCTGAACACTGAAGCTTTCTTT.

This chain joins TRBV5-1 and TRBJ1-2, with D perhaps matching TRBD1 (5 bases). V lost 4 bases, J lost 2 bases, and 12 bases lay in between. CDR1 is SGHRS and CDR2 is YFSETQ in the germline V gene. This CDR3 contains 14 residues. CDR3 residues: CASSPAGGNYGYTF. The CDR3 nucleotides are TGCGCCAGCAGCCCGGCCGGGGGGAACTATGGCTACACCTTC.

This chain uses TRBV28 with TRBJ1-2; tentatively, D is TRBD1 (5 bases). Germline CDR1 reads MDHEN; CDR2 reads SYDVKM. Trimming removed 1 base at V and 4 bases at J, with 16 bases between. This CDR3 is built from 16 residues. The CDR3 reads CASSLLEGVRSYGYTF. CDR3 bases: TGTGCCAGCAGTTTATTGGAAGGGGTTCGGAGCTATGGCTACACCTTC.

V gene TRBV11-1 combines with J gene TRBJ2-7, with 9 nucleotides matching TRBD1. The CDR3 contains 15 residues. V lost 6 bases and J lost 1; bases outside the gene matches: 7. CDR1 is SGHAT and CDR2 is FQDESV in the germline V gene (reference sequence). The CDR3 reads CASRPTGTGSYEQYF. For the CDR3, the DNA is TGTGCCAGCAGGCCAACCGGGACAGGGTCCTACGAGCAGTACTTC.

V is TRBV5-4 and J is TRBJ2-2; TRBD2 is a possible D gene (6 bases). The CDR3 has 14 residues. Germline V gene sequence: CDR1 SGHNT, CDR2 YYREEE (reference sequence). V lost 10 bases and J 5 bases, leaving 18 bases between the germline ends. In DNA, the CDR3 is TGTGCCTGGAGGAGGGGAGGAGGAACCGGGGAGCTGTTTTTT. Its translation is CAWRRGGGTGELFF.

The V call is TRBV7-6, the J call TRBJ2-5, with TRBD2 identical over 9 bases. The CDR3 runs 12 residues. Germline values: CDR1 SGHVS, CDR2 FNYEAQ. The V gene end was trimmed by 10 bases and the J gene end by 4 bases; junction bases not matched to a gene: 4. CDR3 in DNA: TGTGCCACCGCGGGGGGGGGAGAGACCCAGTACTTC. Residues: CATAGGGETQYF.